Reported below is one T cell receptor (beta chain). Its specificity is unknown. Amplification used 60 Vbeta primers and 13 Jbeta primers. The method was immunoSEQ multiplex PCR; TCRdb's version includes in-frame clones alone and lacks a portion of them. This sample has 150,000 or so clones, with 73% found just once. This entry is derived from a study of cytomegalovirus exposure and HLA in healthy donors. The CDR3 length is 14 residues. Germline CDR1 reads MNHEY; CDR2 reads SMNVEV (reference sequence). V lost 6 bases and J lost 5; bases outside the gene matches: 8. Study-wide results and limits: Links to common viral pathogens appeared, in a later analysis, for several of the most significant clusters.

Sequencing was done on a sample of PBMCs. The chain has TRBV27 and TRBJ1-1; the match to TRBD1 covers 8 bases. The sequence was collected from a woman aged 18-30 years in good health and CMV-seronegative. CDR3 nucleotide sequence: TGTGCCAGCAGCCCGGACAGGGCTGAGACTGAAGCTTTCTTT. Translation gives CASSPDRAETEAFF.